Following are 23 T cell receptor beta chains from one sample sequenced in a study of T-cell memory formation after mild COVID-19. TCRdb recomputed calls from the 5' RACE reads with MiXCR, one row per CDR3 protein. The repertoire holds 400,000 or so distinct CDR3 sequences, with around 20% as singletons. The sequencing input was PBMCs or a T cell subset sorted from them (not recorded which). All receptors derive from an adult woman who had mild COVID-19 (a few samples of this study predate the infection). Cell type and time point are not known.

V is TRBV6-5 and J is TRBJ1-2; D not resolved. Between the trimmed V and J ends, which lost 0 bases and 8 bases, there was a span of 13 bases. Germline V gene sequence: CDR1 MNHEY, CDR2 SVGAGI. This CDR3 has 14 amino acids. For the CDR3, the DNA is TGTGCCAGCAGTTACTCGGCGCAGGCGGAGGGCTACACCTTC. Translation gives CASSYSAQAEGYTF.

At least ten counts were recorded for this clonotype. The gene calls are TRBV4-2 and TRBJ2-1; the match to TRBD2 covers 8 bases. The V gene's germline CDR1 is LGHNA and CDR2 YNFKEQ. After removal of 1 base from V and 8 bases from J, the junction contained 7 bases not matched to a gene. The CDR3 is made up of 15 amino acids. The CDR3 protein is CASSQGAGAWHEQFF. The CDR3, as DNA: TGTGCCAGCAGCCAAGGAGCGGGGGCTTGGCATGAGCAGTTCTTC.

The rearrangement uses TRBV6-2 or TRBV6-3 and TRBJ2-3, with 11 bases identical to TRBD2. The CDR3 runs 16 residues. The V segment lost 8 bases and the J segment 6 bases; nucleotides outside the gene matches: 13. Per the germline V gene, CDR1 is MNHEY and CDR2 is SVGEGT. The CDR3 here is CASGSGRAAEWDTQYF. The CDR3 bases are TGTGCCAGCGGTAGCGGGAGGGCCGCGGAGTGGGATACGCAGTATTTT.

This clonotype has more than one count but fewer than ten. The rearrangement joins TRBV25-1 to TRBJ1-2; D is ambiguous. The CDR3 spans 14 residues. Trimming cost V 5 bases and J 4 bases, with 14 bases left between them. Germline-derived CDR1 and CDR2 are MGHDK and SYGVNS. The chain's CDR3 is CASSLMTTAYGYTF. In DNA form, the CDR3 reads TGTGCCAGCAGTCTGATGACGACGGCCTATGGCTACACCTTC.

The rearrangement links TRBV6-2 or TRBV6-3 to TRBJ2-1; the D gene is possibly TRBD2 (6 bases). The ends were cut back, 5 bases at V and 4 bases at J, with 24 bases in the middle. The CDR3 covers 18 residues. CDR1 and CDR2 from the germline V gene are MNHEY and SVGEGT. CDR3 nucleotides: TGTGCCAGCAGTCCTAAGCCGGACTATCCGGAACCTTACAATGAGCAGTTCTTC. This gives the protein CASSPKPDYPEPYNEQFF.

This clonotype was detected many times. The chain is built from TRBV5-1 and TRBJ2-2; TRBD1 agrees at 9 bases. The CDR3 runs to 15 residues. Per the germline V gene, CDR1 is SGHRS and CDR2 is YFSETQ. Losses at the gene ends were 3 bases for V and 5 bases for J; bases not matched to a gene: 5. CDR3 DNA: TGCGCCAGCAGCTCCGGGACAGGGAAGACCGGGGAGCTGTTTTTT. Translated, it gives CASSSGTGKTGELFF.

This clonotype was counted only a few times. The chain links TRBV5-1 to TRBJ2-7, with 9 bases aligning to TRBD1. The CDR3 sequence is 15 residues long. V lost 4 bases and J lost 2; bases outside the gene matches: 7. Germline V lookup: CDR1 SGHRS, CDR2 YFSETQ. The CDR3 sequence is CASSPQGQGAYEQYF. CDR3 in DNA: TGCGCCAGCAGCCCACAGGGACAGGGTGCCTACGAGCAGTACTTC.

This clonotype was counted only a few times. The chain recombines TRBV3-1 with TRBJ1-1; D call uncertain. The CDR3 consists of 12 residues. Germline values: CDR1 LGHDT, CDR2 YNNKEL (reference sequence). Trimming removed 1 base at V and 6 bases at J, with 6 bases between. CDR3 nucleotide sequence: TGTGCCAGCAGCCAAGTGGGAGCTGAAGCTTTCTTT. Its protein product is CASSQVGAEAFF.

The chain links TRBV24-1 to TRBJ2-3; 8 bases line up with TRBD1. CDR3 length: 16 amino acids. V was pared by 7 bases and J by 2 bases, with 10 bases of the junction left unmatched. Germline CDR1 is KGHDR and CDR2 is SFDVKD. The CDR3: CATSVPRTGSTDTQYF. CDR3 DNA: TGTGCCACCAGCGTACCCCGGACAGGGTCCACAGATACGCAGTATTTT.

This clonotype was picked up a small number of times. This chain joins TRBV20-1 and TRBJ2-7; D is unclear. The CDR3 runs 11 residues. Trimming left V 5 bases short and J 9 bases short, with 14 bases between. Germline V lookup: CDR1 DFQATT, CDR2 SNEGSKA (reference sequence). Here the CDR3 reads CSAAEPTRQYF. In nucleotides, the CDR3 is TGCAGTGCTGCAGAGCCCACACGGCAGTACTTC.

The chain carries TRBV12-3 or TRBV12-4 and TRBJ1-4, with TRBD1 identical over 9 bases. This CDR3 is 18 amino acids long. J was trimmed by 7 bases and V by 3 bases; bases with no gene match: 15. The DNA of the CDR3 is TGTGCCAGCAGTTTCGGACAGGGGATTCCCATTTTCTTTGAAAAACTGTTTTTT. The encoded protein is CASSFGQGIPIFFEKLFF.

The chain employs TRBV7-6 and TRBJ2-7; TRBD1 matches 7 bases. The germline V gene has CDR1 SGHVS and CDR2 FNYEAQ. Trimming took 5 bases from V and 4 from J; bases not matched to a gene: 14. This CDR3 contains 16 residues. DNA for the CDR3: TGTGCCAGCAGCACAAGAGGGACAGCGAAATTTTACGAGCAGTACTTC. It encodes CASSTRGTAKFYEQYF.

The chain uses TRBV29-1 and TRBJ1-2, with 8 bases identical to TRBD1. After removal of 3 bases from V and 4 bases from J, the junction contained 10 bases not matched to a gene. The CDR3 is made up of 15 amino acids. Germline lookup yields CDR1 SQVTM and CDR2 ANQGSEA. The CDR3 here is CSVDQGARGFYGYTF. DNA of the CDR3: TGCAGCGTTGACCAGGGGGCGCGTGGGTTCTATGGCTACACCTTC.

The table lists this clonotype with a few counts. The rearrangement joins TRBV24-1 to TRBJ2-3; no firm D call. This CDR3 has 13 amino acids. Germline values: CDR1 KGHDR, CDR2 SFDVKD. V dropped 7 bases and J dropped 3 bases, with 10 bases sitting between them. CDR3 in amino acids: CATRKTPTDTQYF. The CDR3 DNA reads as TGTGCCACCAGAAAGACACCAACAGATACGCAGTATTTT.

This clonotype has a handful of counts. The chain combines TRBV4-1 with TRBJ2-1, with TRBD2 matching over 9 bases. The CDR3 is made up of 16 amino acids. Germline V gives CDR1 MGHRA, CDR2 YSYEKL. V lost 2 bases and J lost 1; bases outside the gene matches: 3. CDR3 sequence: CASSQPGLASYNEQFF. In nucleotides, the CDR3 is TGCGCCAGCAGCCAACCGGGACTAGCATCCTACAATGAGCAGTTCTTC.

CDR3 amino acids: CSARDVGADTQYF. The CDR3 DNA reads TGCAGTGCTAGAGATGTGGGGGCGGATACGCAGTATTTT. The chain uses TRBV20-1 and TRBJ2-3; a weak D match, TRBD1 (6 bases). The V end was cut by 0 bases, the J end by 6 bases, with 10 bases between. In germline, CDR1 is DFQATT, CDR2 SNEGSKA (reference sequence). This CDR3 has 13 amino acids.

The CDR3 is CASSRDPGQSTYEQYF. The CDR3, as DNA: TGTGCCAGCAGCCGGGACCCGGGACAGTCAACCTACGAGCAGTACTTC. This rearrangement joins TRBV3-1 to TRBJ2-7; 7 nucleotides align to TRBD1. CDR1 and CDR2 (germline): LGHDT, YNNKEL (reference sequence). The CDR3 covers 16 residues. The V segment lost 4 bases and the J segment 2 bases; nucleotides outside the gene matches: 11.

Only a few counts were recorded for this clonotype. The rearrangement joins TRBV20-1 to TRBJ1-1; unclear D gene. With 5 bases removed from V and 0 bases from J, the gap between germline ends came to 7 bases. Per the germline V gene, CDR1 is DFQATT and CDR2 is SNEGSKA (reference sequence). CDR3 length equals 12 residues. This CDR3 reads CSAETMNTEAFF. The CDR3 DNA reads TGCAGTGCTGAGACGATGAACACTGAAGCTTTCTTT.

The V gene is TRBV5-1, the J gene TRBJ2-1; D may match TRBD1 or TRBD2 (5 bases each). Germline V gene lookup returns CDR1 SGHRS and CDR2 YFSETQ. CDR3 size: 14 residues. V lost 4 bases to trimming and J lost 4 bases, with 12 bases between them. The CDR3 bases are TGCGCCAGCAGCCCCCGGGACCCTTACAATGAGCAGTTCTTC. Protein: CASSPRDPYNEQFF. Full variable domain (rest looked up from reference TRBV5-1 and TRBJ2-1): KAGVTQTPRYLIKTRGQQVTLSCSPISGHRSVSWYQQTPGQGLQFLFEYFSETQRNKGNFPGRFSGRQFSNSRSEMNVSTLELGDSALYLCASSPRDPYNEQFFGPGTRLTVL.

The chain couples TRBV7-9 to TRBJ1-4; D not certain. V was shortened by 5 bases and J by 8 bases, with 21 bases between the two germline ends. The CDR3 has 16 residues. The germline V gene encodes CDR1 SEHNR and CDR2 FQNEAQ (reference sequence). The CDR3 nucleotides are TGTGCCAGCAGCCCTACCTTGGTCCCATCTGGGGAAAAACTGTTTTTT. Translated, it gives CASSPTLVPSGEKLFF.

This clonotype was seen only a few times. The chain links TRBV24-1 to TRBJ2-6; no clear D. V was pared by 1 base and J by 0 bases, with 9 bases between. CDR1 and CDR2 (germline): KGHDR, SFDVKD. The CDR3 consists of 17 residues. The CDR3 DNA reads as TGTGCCACCAGTGATTTTAACAGCCTCTCTGGGGCCAACGTCCTGACTTTC. It is translated as CATSDFNSLSGANVLTF.

The chain combines TRBV24-1 with TRBJ2-5; 7 positions match TRBD2. The CDR3 has 14 amino acids. V was pared by 3 bases and J by 7 bases, with 7 bases of the junction left unmatched. Germline loops: CDR1 KGHDR, CDR2 SFDVKD. The CDR3 protein is CATSDTGGAATQYF. In nucleotides, the CDR3 is TGTGCCACCAGTGATACGGGAGGAGCTGCGACCCAGTACTTC.

This clonotype was counted a few times. The gene calls are TRBV7-2 and TRBJ2-1; TRBD2 matches 8 bases. V was pared by 5 bases and J by 10 bases, with 13 bases of the junction left unmatched. Germline V CDR1 and CDR2: SGHTA, FQGNSA. The CDR3 runs to 15 residues. The CDR3 DNA reads TGTGCCAGCAGCCCTGCCCTTCTGGAGCGGGGGGAGCAGTTCTTC. Translation: CASSPALLERGEQFF.